The 20 T cell receptor beta chains below all came from one sample that was sequenced in a study of Ad26.COV2.S vaccination and SARS-CoV-2 variants. This sample's treatment: some 20 received Ad26.COV2.S at low or high dose, single or two shots; 5 received placebo; per-sample allocation not given. Collection of samples fell on day 63 after the first vaccine or placebo injection. Sequenced by immunoSEQ multiplex PCR; TCRdb stores in-frame clones only, minus some. The profile shows around 450,000 clones, 89% of them singletons. The sample in question was peripheral blood, obtained in a trial of Ad26.COV2.S vaccine versus placebo. The receptors derive from a person aged 18-60 years who received the Ad26.COV2.S COVID-19 vaccine or a placebo.

The chain recombines TRBV7-6 with TRBJ2-7; perhaps TRBD2 as D (6 bases). V was shortened by 5 bases and J by 5 bases, with 16 bases between the two germline ends. The CDR3 totals 14 residues. CDR1 and CDR2 (germline): SGHVS, FNYEAQ. CDR3 sequence reads: CASSRGGNPDEQYF. The CDR3 DNA sequence: TGTGCCAGCAGCCGTGGGGGGAACCCCGACGAGCAGTACTTC. Full variable domain (rest looked up from reference TRBV7-6 and TRBJ2-7): GAGVSQSPRYKVTKRGQDVALRCDPISGHVSLYWYRQALGQGPEFLTYFNYEAQQDKSGLPNDRFSAERPEGSISTLTIQRTEQRDSAMYRCASSRGGNPDEQYFGPGTRLTVT.

V is TRBV6-1 and J is TRBJ2-3, with 11 bases aligning to TRBD1. Trimming cost V 4 bases and J 4 bases; bases outside gene matches: 7. Germline V gene data show CDR1 as MNHNS and CDR2 as SASEGT. The CDR3 is made up of 16 amino acids. The CDR3: CASSARDRGSADTQYF. The CDR3 region has the DNA TGTGCCAGCAGTGCCCGGGACAGGGGGTCTGCAGATACGCAGTATTTT.

The CDR3 bases are TGCGCCAGCAGCTTCTTGGGACCGCCGAGCACAGATACGCAGTATTTT. Residues: CASSFLGPPSTDTQYF. The rearrangement uses TRBV5-1 and TRBJ2-3; tentatively, D is TRBD1 or TRBD2 (5 bases each). Trimming stripped 2 bases from V and 0 bases from J, with 13 bases between. Germline values: CDR1 SGHRS, CDR2 YFSETQ. The CDR3 consists of 16 residues.

Only one count was recorded for this clone. This rearrangement joins TRBV18 to TRBJ2-3, with 7 bases fitting TRBD1. The CDR3 loop spans 16 amino acids. Trimming removed 6 bases from V and 2 bases from J; junction bases left unmatched: 11. Germline-derived CDR1 and CDR2 are KGHSH and LQKENI. This CDR3 is CASSYIGTVNTDTQYF. For the CDR3, the DNA is TGTGCCAGCTCGTATATTGGGACAGTTAACACAGATACGCAGTATTTT.

The chain is built from TRBV6-2 or TRBV6-3 and TRBJ2-3; D might be TRBD1 (5 bases). V was pared by 0 bases and J by 5 bases, with 18 bases between. The CDR3 runs to 17 residues. Germline values: CDR1 MNHEY, CDR2 SVGEGT. The CDR3, as DNA: TGTGCCAGCAGTTACTCGATAAGGGGTGGTGGTGGAGATACGCAGTATTTT. Protein product: CASSYSIRGGGGDTQYF.

The rearrangement uses TRBV6-6 and TRBJ2-6; 8 nucleotides line up with TRBD1. V shed 5 bases, J shed 0 bases, and the junction held 12 bases outside the gene matches. CDR1 MNHNY and CDR2 SVGAGI come from the germline V gene (reference sequence). CDR3 length: 19 amino acids. In DNA form, the CDR3 reads TGTGCCAGCAGTCATAGGGTGACAGGGGCCGCCTCTGGGGCCAACGTCCTGACTTTC. Encoded protein: CASSHRVTGAASGANVLTF.

The chain recombines TRBV7-9 with TRBJ1-2; possibly TRBD1 for D (5 bases). V shed 5 bases and J shed 4 bases, with 20 bases lying between them. Germline loops: CDR1 SEHNR, CDR2 FQNEAQ (reference sequence). This CDR3 comprises 16 residues. DNA of the CDR3: TGTGCCAGCAGCCCGTCGATACGCGGGGGTACCTATGGCTACACCTTC. Translated: CASSPSIRGGTYGYTF.

The V gene is TRBV7-9, the J gene TRBJ1-1, with TRBD1 matching over 7 bases. The J segment lost 5 bases and the V segment lost 6 bases, leaving 12 bases of the junction unmatched. CDR3 size: 15 residues. Germline V gives CDR1 SEHNR, CDR2 FQNEAQ (reference sequence). The CDR3 DNA reads TGTGCCAGCAGGGATAATACAGGGGTACGGACTGAAGCTTTCTTT. This codes for CASRDNTGVRTEAFF.

The chain combines TRBV12-5 with TRBJ2-7; 9 positions match TRBD1. The CDR3 totals 18 residues. In germline, CDR1 is LGHNT, CDR2 FRNRAP. The ends lost 1 base at V and 3 bases at J; junction bases unmatched: 13. The DNA for the CDR3 is TGTGCTAGTGGTTTGGATTCTATAGGGACAGGGCATTTCTACGAGCAGTACGTC. Its protein is CASGLDSIGTGHFYEQYV.

The rearrangement joins TRBV6-5 to TRBJ2-5, with D possibly TRBD1 on 6 matching bases. V was pared by 4 bases and J by 5 bases, with 11 bases between. CDR1 is MNHEY and CDR2 is SVGAGI in the germline V gene. The CDR3 totals 13 residues. The DNA for the CDR3 is TGTGCCAGCAGTTTACAGGGCTGGGAGACCCAGTACTTC. Translation gives CASSLQGWETQYF.

The chain carries TRBV6-2 or TRBV6-3 and TRBJ1-5; 7 nucleotides align to TRBD1. Germline values: CDR1 MNHEY, CDR2 SVGEGT. The J segment lost 5 bases and the V segment lost 1 base, leaving 14 bases of the junction unmatched. This CDR3 has 18 residues. The CDR3 loop reads CASSYWDSGRFHHQPQHF. The CDR3 bases are TGTGCCAGCAGTTACTGGGACAGCGGAAGGTTTCACCATCAGCCCCAGCATTTT.

V gene TRBV7-9 combines with J gene TRBJ1-2, with D possibly TRBD1 on 6 matching bases. This CDR3 comprises 15 residues. Germline V lookup: CDR1 SEHNR, CDR2 FQNEAQ (reference sequence). V was cut by 4 bases and J by 4 bases, with 16 bases left in between. CDR3 DNA: TGTGCCAGCAGCTCTTCAGGGGAATTTCCCTATGGCTACACCTTC. This codes for CASSSSGEFPYGYTF.

The V and J genes are TRBV5-4 and TRBJ1-4; D may be TRBD1 (5 bases). Germline-derived CDR1 and CDR2 are SGHNT and YYREEE (reference sequence). Trimming stripped 4 bases from V and 2 bases from J, with 12 bases between. The CDR3 loop spans 15 amino acids. The CDR3 DNA is TGTGCCAGCAGCATCCAGGGTAGGACTAATGAAAAACTGTTTTTT. Protein: CASSIQGRTNEKLFF.

This chain links TRBV6-5 with TRBJ1-5; D not resolved. The CDR3 covers 13 residues. Trimming pared 6 bases from V and 7 bases from J, leaving 13 bases between. Germline V gene lookup returns CDR1 MNHEY and CDR2 SVGAGI. Here the CDR3 reads CASSPNWGQPQHF. The CDR3 bases are TGTGCCAGCAGCCCCAATTGGGGACAGCCCCAGCATTTT.

A few counts support this clone. The rearrangement joins TRBV28 to TRBJ1-2; D might be TRBD1 (5 bases). Germline CDR1 reads MDHEN; CDR2 reads SYDVKM. V lost 3 bases and J lost 2, with 13 bases in between. The CDR3 has 15 amino acids. The CDR3 nucleotides are TGTGCCAGCAGTTTGGGGGTGGCAGCCAACTATGGCTACACCTTC. It translates to CASSLGVAANYGYTF.

This clone was detected once. The chain uses TRBV3-1 (or the pseudogene TRBV3-2) and TRBJ2-1; maybe TRBD1 (6 bases). The germline gives CDR1 LGHDT, CDR2 YNNKEL (reference sequence). V gave up 1 base and J gave up 7 bases, with 11 bases separating them. This CDR3 region has 14 residues. The DNA of the CDR3 is TGTGCCAGCAGCCAAGCTGGGGGCGGGAATGAGCAGTTCTTC. This translates into CASSQAGGGNEQFF.

The genes are TRBV4-1 and TRBJ1-1; D uncertain. The CDR3 covers 12 residues. V dropped 7 bases and J dropped 5 bases, with 11 bases sitting between them. Germline CDR1 is MGHRA and CDR2 is YSYEKL. The CDR3: CASKGGWTEAFF. In DNA, the CDR3 is TGCGCCAGCAAGGGAGGGTGGACTGAAGCTTTCTTT.

This rearrangement joins TRBV29-1 to TRBJ2-5, with D perhaps assigned TRBD1 or TRBD2 (5 bases each). V shed 3 bases and J shed 5 bases, with 13 bases lying between them. The V gene's germline CDR1 is SQVTM and CDR2 ANQGSEA. The CDR3 runs 13 residues. CDR3 in DNA: TGCAGCGTTGACCCAGGGAAGCGGGAGACCCAGTACTTC. This encodes CSVDPGKRETQYF.

The rearrangement uses TRBV14 and TRBJ2-5; no reliable D call. This CDR3 region has 13 residues. The germline V and J ends were trimmed by 3 bases and 5 bases, with 10 bases remaining between them. Germline loops: CDR1 SGHDN, CDR2 FVKESK. CDR3 DNA sequence: TGTGCCAGCAGCCAGAAGGTGTGGGAGACCCAGTACTTC. The encoded protein is CASSQKVWETQYF.

The chain has TRBV24-1 and TRBJ1-2, with 7 bases identical to TRBD1. This CDR3 is 18 amino acids long. Germline V CDR1 and CDR2: KGHDR, SFDVKD. J gave up 1 base and V 4 bases, and 14 bases lay outside the gene matches. CDR3 sequence reads: CATSESGTATIDNYGYTF. The CDR3 DNA is TGTGCCACCAGTGAAAGCGGGACAGCTACGATTGATAACTATGGCTACACCTTC.